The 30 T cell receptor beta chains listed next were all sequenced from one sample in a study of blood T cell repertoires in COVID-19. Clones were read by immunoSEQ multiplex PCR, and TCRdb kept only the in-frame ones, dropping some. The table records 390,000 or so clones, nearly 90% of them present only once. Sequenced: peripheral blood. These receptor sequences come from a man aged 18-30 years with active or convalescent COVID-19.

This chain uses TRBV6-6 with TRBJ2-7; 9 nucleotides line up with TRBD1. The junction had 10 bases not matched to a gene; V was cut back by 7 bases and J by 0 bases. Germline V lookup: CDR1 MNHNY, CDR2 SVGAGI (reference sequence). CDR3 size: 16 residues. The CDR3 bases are TGTGCCAGCAAACTAACAGGGGGCGTCTCCTCCTACGAGCAGTACTTC. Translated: CASKLTGGVSSYEQYF.

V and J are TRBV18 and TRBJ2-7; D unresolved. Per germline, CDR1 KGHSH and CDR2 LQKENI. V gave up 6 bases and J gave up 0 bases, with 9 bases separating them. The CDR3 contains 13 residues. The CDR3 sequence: CASSSKSSYEQYF. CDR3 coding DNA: TGTGCCAGCTCGAGCAAGAGCTCCTACGAGCAGTACTTC.

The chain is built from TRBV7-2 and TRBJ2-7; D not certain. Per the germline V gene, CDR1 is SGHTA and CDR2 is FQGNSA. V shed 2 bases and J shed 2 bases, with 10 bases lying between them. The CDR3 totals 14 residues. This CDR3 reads CASSLTPIPYEQYF. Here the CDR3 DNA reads TGTGCCAGCAGCTTAACACCGATACCCTACGAGCAGTACTTC.

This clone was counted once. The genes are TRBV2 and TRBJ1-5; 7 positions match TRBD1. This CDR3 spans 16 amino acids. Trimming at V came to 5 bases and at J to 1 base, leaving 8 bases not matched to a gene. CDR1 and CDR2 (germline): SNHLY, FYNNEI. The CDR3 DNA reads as TGTGCCAGCAGTCGACAGGGAGGCGGGAGCAATCAGCCCCAGCATTTT. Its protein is CASSRQGGGSNQPQHF.

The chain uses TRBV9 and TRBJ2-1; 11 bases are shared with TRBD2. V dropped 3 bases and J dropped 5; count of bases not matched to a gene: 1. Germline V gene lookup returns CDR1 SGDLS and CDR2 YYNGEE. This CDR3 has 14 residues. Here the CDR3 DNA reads TGTGCCAGCAGCGGGGGACTAGCGGACAATGAGCAGTTCTTC. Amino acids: CASSGGLADNEQFF.

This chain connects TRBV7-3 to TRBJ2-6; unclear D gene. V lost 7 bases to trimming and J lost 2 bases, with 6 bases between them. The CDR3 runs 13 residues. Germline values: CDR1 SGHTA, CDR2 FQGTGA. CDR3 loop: CASNTAGANVLTF. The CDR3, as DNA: TGTGCCAGCAATACGGCTGGGGCCAACGTCCTGACTTTC. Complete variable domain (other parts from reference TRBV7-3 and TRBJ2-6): GAGVSQTPSNKVTEKGKYVELRCDPISGHTALYWYRQSLGQGPEFLIYFQGTGAADDSGLPNDRFFAVRPEGSVSTLKIQRTERGDSAVYLCASNTAGANVLTFGAGSRLTVL.

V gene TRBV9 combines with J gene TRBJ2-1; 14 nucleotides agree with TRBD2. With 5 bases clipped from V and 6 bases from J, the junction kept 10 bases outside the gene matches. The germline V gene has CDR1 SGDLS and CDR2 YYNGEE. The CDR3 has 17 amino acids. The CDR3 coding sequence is TGTGCCAGCAGAAAAAGACTAGCGGGGGGGCACGGCAATGAGCAGTTCTTC. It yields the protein CASRKRLAGGHGNEQFF. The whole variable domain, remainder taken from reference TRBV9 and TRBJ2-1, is DSGVTQTPKHLITATGQRVTLRCSPRSGDLSVYWYQQSLDQGLQFLIQYYNGEERAKGNILERFSAQQFPDLHSELNLSSLELGDSALYFCASRKRLAGGHGNEQFFGPGTRLTVL.

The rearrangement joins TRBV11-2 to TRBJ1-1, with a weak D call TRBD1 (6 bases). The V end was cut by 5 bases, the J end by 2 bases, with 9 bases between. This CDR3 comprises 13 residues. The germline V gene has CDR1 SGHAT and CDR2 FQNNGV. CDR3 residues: CASSTDSNTEAFF. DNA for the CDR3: TGTGCCAGCAGCACGGACAGTAACACTGAAGCTTTCTTT.

CDR3: CASSEGDVRSPLHF. CDR3 DNA: TGTGCCAGCAGTGAGGGAGACGTTCGATCACCCCTCCACTTT. This chain connects TRBV2 to TRBJ1-6; no clear D gene. This CDR3 region has 14 residues. Deletions cut 3 bases from V and 10 bases from J, with 13 bases between. Per the germline V gene, CDR1 is SNHLY and CDR2 is FYNNEI.

The CDR3 nucleotides are TGCAGTGCTAGTCCCCGGACAGGAGGCGAGCAGTACTTC. This translates into CSASPRTGGEQYF. The rearrangement links TRBV20-1 to TRBJ2-7; 7 bases are a match to TRBD1. CDR1 is DFQATT and CDR2 is SNEGSKA in the germline V gene (reference sequence). V dropped 3 bases and J dropped 6; count of bases not matched to a gene: 8. The CDR3 totals 13 residues.

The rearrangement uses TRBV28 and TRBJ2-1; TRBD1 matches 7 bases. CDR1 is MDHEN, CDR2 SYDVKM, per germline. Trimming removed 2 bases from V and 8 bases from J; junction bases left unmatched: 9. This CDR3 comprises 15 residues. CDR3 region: CASSLERQGRDEQFF. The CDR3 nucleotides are TGTGCCAGCAGTTTAGAGCGACAGGGTCGTGATGAGCAGTTCTTC.

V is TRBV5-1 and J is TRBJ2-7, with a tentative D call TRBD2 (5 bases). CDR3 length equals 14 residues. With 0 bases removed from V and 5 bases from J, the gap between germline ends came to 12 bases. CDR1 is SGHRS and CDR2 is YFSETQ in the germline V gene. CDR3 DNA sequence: TGCGCCAGCAGCTTGGAGGGCGGGTGGAACGAGCAGTACTTC. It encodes CASSLEGGWNEQYF.

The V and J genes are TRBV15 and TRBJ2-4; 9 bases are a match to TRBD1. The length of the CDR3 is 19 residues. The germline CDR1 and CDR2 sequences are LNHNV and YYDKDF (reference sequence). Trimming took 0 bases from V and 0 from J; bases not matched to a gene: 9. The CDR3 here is CATSRDRFSTGGAKNIQYF. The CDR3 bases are TGTGCCACCAGCAGAGATCGGTTCTCGACAGGGGGAGCCAAAAACATTCAGTACTTC.

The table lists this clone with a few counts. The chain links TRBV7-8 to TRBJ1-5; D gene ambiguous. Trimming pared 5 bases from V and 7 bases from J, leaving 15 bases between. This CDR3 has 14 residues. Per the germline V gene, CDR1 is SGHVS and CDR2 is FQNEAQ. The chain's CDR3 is CASSRVGESQPQHF. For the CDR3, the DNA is TGTGCCAGCAGCCGCGTCGGGGAGTCGCAGCCCCAGCATTTT.

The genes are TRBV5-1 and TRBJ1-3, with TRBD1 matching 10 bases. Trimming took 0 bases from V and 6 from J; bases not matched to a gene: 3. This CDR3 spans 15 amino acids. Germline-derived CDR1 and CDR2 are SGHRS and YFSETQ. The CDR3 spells CASSLAGQGKNTIYF. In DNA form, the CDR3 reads TGCGCCAGCAGCTTGGCGGGACAGGGGAAAAACACCATATATTTT.

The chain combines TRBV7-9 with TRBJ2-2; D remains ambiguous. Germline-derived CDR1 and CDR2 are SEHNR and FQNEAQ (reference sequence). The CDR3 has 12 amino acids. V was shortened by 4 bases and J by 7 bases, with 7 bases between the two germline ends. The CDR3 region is CASSYGGGELFF. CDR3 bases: TGTGCCAGCAGCTACGGTGGCGGGGAGCTGTTTTTT.

This chain's CDR3 is CASSLGQGWQPQHF. The CDR3 nucleotides read TGTGCCAGCAGCTTAGGCCAGGGATGGCAGCCCCAGCATTTT. The chain recombines TRBV7-2 with TRBJ1-5; D is possibly TRBD1 (5 bases). V was clipped by 1 base and J by 7 bases, with 11 bases between them. CDR1 is SGHTA and CDR2 is FQGNSA in the germline V gene. The CDR3 sequence is 14 residues long.

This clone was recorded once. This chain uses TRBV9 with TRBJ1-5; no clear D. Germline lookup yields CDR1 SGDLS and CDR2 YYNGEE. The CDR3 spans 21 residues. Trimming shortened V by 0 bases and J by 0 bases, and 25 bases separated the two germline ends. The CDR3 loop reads CASSVAWVKSPGETSNQPQHF. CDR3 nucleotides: TGTGCCAGCAGCGTAGCTTGGGTAAAATCCCCTGGGGAGACTAGCAATCAGCCCCAGCATTTT.

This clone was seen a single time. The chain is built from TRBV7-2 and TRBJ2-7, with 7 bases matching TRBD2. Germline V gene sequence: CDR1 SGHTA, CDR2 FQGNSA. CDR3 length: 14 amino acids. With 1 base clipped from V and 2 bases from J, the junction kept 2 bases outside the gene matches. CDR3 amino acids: CASSLGRGAYEQYF. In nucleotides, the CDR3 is TGTGCCAGCAGCTTAGGTCGGGGGGCCTACGAGCAGTACTTC.

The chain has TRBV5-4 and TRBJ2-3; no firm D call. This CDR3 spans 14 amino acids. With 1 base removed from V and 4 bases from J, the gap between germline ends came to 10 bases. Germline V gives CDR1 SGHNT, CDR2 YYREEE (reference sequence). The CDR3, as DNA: TGTGCCAGCAGCTTGACCCTAAACTCAGATACGCAGTATTTT. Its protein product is CASSLTLNSDTQYF.

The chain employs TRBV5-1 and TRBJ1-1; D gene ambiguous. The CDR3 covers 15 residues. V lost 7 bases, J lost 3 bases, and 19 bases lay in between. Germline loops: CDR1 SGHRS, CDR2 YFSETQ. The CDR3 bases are TGCGCCAGCGACCCCCTGGGAGCTGGGTACACTGAAGCTTTCTTT. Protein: CASDPLGAGYTEAFF.

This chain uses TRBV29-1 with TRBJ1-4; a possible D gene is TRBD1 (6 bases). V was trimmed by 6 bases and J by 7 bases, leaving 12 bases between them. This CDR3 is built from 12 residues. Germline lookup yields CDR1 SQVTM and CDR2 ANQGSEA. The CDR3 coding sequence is TGCAGCGTGGGAGGGGGAAGTGAAAAACTGTTTTTT. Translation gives CSVGGGSEKLFF.

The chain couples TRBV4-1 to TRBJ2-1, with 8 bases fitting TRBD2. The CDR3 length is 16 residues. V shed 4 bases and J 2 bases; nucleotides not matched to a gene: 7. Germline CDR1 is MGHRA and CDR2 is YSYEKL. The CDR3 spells CASSRNPGLAYNEQFF. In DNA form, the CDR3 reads TGCGCCAGCAGCCGTAATCCGGGACTAGCCTACAATGAGCAGTTCTTC.

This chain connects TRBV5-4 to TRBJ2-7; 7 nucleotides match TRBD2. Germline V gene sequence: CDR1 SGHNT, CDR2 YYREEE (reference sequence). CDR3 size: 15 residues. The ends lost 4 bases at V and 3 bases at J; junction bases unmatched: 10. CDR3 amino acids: CASSPGGITSYEQYF. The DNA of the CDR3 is TGTGCCAGCAGCCCCGGGGGGATAACGAGCTACGAGCAGTACTTC.

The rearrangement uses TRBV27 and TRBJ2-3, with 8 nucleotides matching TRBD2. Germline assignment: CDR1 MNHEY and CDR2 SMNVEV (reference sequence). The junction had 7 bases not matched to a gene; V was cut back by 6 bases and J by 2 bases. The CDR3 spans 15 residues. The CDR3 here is CASSRRGLDTDTQYF. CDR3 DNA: TGTGCCAGCAGCCGCCGGGGACTAGACACAGATACGCAGTATTTT.

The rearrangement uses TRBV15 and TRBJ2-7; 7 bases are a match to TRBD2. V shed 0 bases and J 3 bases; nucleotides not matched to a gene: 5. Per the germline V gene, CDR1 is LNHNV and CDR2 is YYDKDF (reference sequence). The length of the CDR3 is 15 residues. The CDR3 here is CATSREGPGGYEQYF. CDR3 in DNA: TGTGCCACCAGCAGAGAGGGGCCGGGGGGCTACGAGCAGTACTTC.

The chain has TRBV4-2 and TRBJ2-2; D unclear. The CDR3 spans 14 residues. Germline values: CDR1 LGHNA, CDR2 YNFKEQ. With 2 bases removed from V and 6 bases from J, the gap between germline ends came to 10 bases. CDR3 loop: CASSQPGASGELFF. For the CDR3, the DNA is TGTGCCAGCAGCCAACCTGGTGCGTCCGGGGAGCTGTTTTTT.

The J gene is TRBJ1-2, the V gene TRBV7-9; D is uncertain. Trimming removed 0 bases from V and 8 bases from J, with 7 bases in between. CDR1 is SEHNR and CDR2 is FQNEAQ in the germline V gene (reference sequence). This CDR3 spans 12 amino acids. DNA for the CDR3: TGTGCCAGCAGCTTAGCGGGGAGAGGCTACACCTTC. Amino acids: CASSLAGRGYTF.

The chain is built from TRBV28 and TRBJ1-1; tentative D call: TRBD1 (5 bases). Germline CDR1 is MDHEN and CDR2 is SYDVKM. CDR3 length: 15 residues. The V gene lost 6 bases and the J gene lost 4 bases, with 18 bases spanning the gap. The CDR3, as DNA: TGTGCCAGCAGCTCTCCAGGAGGGGTGATCACTGAAGCTTTCTTT. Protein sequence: CASSSPGGVITEAFF.

The CDR3 here is CASSPLRQGYEKLFF. The CDR3 bases are TGTGCCAGCTCACCTCTTCGGCAGGGTTACGAAAAACTGTTTTTT. This chain uses TRBV18 with TRBJ1-4; perhaps TRBD1 as D (5 bases). Per germline, CDR1 KGHSH and CDR2 LQKENI. CDR3 size: 15 residues. Trimming removed 3 bases at V and 8 bases at J, with 16 bases between.